The clone carrying this T cell receptor (beta chain) was recorded a few times. Its cognate antigen is unknown. The PCR used 60 Vbeta and 13 Jbeta primers. Profiling relied on immunoSEQ multiplex PCR, and the TCRdb table lists in-frame clones only, not all of them. The sample yields a few hundred thousand clones, around 80% seen once. The data originate from a study of cytomegalovirus exposure and HLA in healthy donors. Whole-study findings and limits: Indistinguishable V segments, including TRBV6-2 and TRBV6-3, were excluded. The presence/absence work took it that sequencing depth was about the same across donors. Within an earlier analysis, most TCR beta V segments proved productive either about 87% or about 30% of the time. In a later analysis, DRB1 alleles had the most associated TCRs; HLA-C alleles the fewest.

The CDR3 consists of 13 residues. The germline V gene has CDR1 LNHDA and CDR2 SQIVND (reference sequence). V was pared by 7 bases and J by 5 bases, with 15 bases between. The TCR comes from a woman aged 60 to 75 in good health and CMV-seropositive. Sequences were obtained from PBMCs. The chain uses TRBV19 and TRBJ2-7, with D possibly being TRBD2 (6 bases). CDR3 loop: CASNLRERHEQYF. DNA of the CDR3: TGTGCCAGTAACCTACGGGAGCGCCACGAGCAGTACTTC.